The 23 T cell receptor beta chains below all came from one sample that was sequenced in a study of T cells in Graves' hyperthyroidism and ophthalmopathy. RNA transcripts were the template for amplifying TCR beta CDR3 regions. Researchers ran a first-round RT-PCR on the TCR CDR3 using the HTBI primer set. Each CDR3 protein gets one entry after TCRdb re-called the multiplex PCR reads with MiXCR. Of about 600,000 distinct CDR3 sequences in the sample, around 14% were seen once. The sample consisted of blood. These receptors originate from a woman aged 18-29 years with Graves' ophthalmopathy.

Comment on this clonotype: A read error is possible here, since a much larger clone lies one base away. In DNA form, the CDR3 reads TGTGCCAACAGCTCTAGCGAGCCAGATACGCAGTATTTT. This encodes CANSSSEPDTQYF. This chain connects TRBV7-2 to TRBJ2-3, with a tentative D call TRBD2 (6 bases). This CDR3 is 13 amino acids long. The germline V gene has CDR1 SGHTA and CDR2 FQGNSA.

The CDR3 here is CATLRGHHSNQPQHF. The CDR3, as DNA: TGTGCCACCCTCAGGGGCCACCATAGCAATCAGCCCCAGCATTTT. The chain joins TRBV19 to TRBJ1-5; D is perhaps TRBD1 (6 bases). The CDR3 runs to 15 residues. V was clipped by 10 bases and J by 0 bases, with 16 bases between them. The germline gives CDR1 LNHDA, CDR2 SQIVND (reference sequence).

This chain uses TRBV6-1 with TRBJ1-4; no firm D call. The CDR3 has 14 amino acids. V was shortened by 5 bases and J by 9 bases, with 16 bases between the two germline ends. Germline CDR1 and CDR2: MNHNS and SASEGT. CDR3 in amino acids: CASSWGSMAKKLFF. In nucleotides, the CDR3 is TGTGCCAGCAGTTGGGGATCGATGGCAAAAAAACTGTTTTTT.

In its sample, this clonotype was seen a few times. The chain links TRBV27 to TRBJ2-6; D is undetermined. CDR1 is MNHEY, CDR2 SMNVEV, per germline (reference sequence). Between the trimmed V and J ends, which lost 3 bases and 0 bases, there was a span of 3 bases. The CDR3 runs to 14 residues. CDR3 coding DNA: TGTGCCAGCAGTTTCTTCTCTGGGGCCAACGTCCTGACTTTC. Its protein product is CASSFFSGANVLTF.

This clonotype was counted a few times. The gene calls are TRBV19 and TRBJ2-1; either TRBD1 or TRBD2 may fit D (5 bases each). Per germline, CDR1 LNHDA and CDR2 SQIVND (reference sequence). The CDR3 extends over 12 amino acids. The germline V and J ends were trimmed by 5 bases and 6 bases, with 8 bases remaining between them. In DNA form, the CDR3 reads TGTGCCAGTAGTTACGGGGCCAATGAGCAGTTCTTC. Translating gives CASSYGANEQFF.

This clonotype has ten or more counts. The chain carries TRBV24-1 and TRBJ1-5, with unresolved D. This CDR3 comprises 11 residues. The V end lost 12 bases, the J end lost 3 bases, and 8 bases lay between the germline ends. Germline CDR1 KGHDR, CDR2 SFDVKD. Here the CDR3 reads CASGINQPQHF. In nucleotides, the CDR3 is TGTGCCTCCGGTATCAATCAGCCCCAGCATTTT.

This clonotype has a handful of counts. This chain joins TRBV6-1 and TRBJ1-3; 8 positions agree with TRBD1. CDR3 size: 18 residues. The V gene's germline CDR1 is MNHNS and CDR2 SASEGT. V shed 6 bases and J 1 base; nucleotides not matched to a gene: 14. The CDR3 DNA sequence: TGTGCCAGCAGCCCGCGGACAGGGAGTTTCCAATCTGGAAACACCATATATTTT. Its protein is CASSPRTGSFQSGNTIYF.

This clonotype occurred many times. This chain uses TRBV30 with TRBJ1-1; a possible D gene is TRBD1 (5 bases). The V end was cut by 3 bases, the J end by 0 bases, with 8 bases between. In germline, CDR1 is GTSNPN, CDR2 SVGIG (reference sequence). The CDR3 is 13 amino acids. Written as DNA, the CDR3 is TGTGCCTGGAGGGAGGGGCTGAACACTGAAGCTTTCTTT. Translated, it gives CAWREGLNTEAFF. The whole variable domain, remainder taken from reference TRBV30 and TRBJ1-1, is SQTIHQWPATLVQPVGSPLSLECTVEGTSNPNLYWYRQAAGRGLQLLFYSVGIGQISSEVPQNLSASRPQDRQFILSSKKLLLSDSGFYLCAWREGLNTEAFFGQGTRLTVV.

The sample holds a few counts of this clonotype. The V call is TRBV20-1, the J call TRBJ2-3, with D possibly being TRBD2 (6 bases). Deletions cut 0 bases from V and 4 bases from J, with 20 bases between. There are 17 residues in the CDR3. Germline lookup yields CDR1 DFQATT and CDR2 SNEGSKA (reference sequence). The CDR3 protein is CSARDQLGVGRPDTQYF. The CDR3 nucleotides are TGCAGTGCTAGAGATCAGCTGGGGGTCGGGAGACCAGATACGCAGTATTTT.

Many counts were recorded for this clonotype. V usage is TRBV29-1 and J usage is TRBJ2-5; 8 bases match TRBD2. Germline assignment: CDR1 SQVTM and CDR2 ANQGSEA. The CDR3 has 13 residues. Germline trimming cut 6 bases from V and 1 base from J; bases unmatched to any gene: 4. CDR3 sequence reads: CSVRLAGQETQYF. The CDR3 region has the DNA TGCAGCGTCCGTCTAGCGGGCCAAGAGACCCAGTACTTC.

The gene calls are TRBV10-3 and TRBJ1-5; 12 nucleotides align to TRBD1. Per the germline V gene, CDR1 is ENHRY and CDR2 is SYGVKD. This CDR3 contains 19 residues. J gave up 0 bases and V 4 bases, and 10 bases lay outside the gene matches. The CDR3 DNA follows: TGTGCCATCAGTGGGACCGGGACAGGGGGCTTAAATAGCAATCAGCCCCAGCATTTT. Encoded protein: CAISGTGTGGLNSNQPQHF.

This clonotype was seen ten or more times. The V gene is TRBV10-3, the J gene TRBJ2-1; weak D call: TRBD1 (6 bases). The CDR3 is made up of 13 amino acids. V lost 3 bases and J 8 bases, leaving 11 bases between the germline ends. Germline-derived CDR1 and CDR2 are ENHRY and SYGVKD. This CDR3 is CAISDPRGYEQFF. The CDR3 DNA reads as TGTGCCATCAGTGACCCCAGGGGCTATGAGCAGTTCTTC.

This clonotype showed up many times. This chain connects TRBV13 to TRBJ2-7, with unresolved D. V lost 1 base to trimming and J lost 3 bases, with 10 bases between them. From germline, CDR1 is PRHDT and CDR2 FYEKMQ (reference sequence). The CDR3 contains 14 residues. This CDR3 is CASSLEGSLYEQYF. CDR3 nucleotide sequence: TGTGCCAGCAGCTTAGAGGGCTCGCTCTACGAGCAGTACTTC.

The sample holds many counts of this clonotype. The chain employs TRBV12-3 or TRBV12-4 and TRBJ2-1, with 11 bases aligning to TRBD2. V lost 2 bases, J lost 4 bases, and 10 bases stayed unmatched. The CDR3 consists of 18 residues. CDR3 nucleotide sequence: TGTGCCAGCAGTTTAAGGACTAGCGGGCGAGGGCGATACAATGAGCAGTTCTTC. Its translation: CASSLRTSGRGRYNEQFF.

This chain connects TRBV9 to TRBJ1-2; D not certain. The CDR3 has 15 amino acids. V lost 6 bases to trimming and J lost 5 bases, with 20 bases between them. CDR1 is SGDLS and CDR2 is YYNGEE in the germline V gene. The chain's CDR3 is CASNDNRGDLYGYTF. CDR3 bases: TGTGCCAGCAACGACAACCGGGGAGACCTTTATGGCTACACCTTC.

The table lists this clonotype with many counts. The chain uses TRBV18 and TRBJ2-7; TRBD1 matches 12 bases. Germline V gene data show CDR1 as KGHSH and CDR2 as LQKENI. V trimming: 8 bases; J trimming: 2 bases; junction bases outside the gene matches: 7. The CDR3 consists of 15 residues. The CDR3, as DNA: TGTGCCAGCAGCCCGGGACAGGGGGCCACCTACGAGCAGTACTTC. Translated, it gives CASSPGQGATYEQYF.

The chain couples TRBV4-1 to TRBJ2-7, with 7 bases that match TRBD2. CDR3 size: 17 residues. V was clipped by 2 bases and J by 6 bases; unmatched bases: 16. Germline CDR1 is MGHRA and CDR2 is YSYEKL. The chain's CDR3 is CASSQRRGGGRGREQYF. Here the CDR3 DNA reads TGCGCCAGCAGCCAAAGAAGGGGCGGCGGGAGAGGACGCGAGCAGTACTTC.

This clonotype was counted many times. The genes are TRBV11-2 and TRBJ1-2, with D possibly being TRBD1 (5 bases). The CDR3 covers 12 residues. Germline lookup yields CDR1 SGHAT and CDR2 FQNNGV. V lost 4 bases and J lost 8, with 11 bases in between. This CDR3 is CASSSGTSGYTF. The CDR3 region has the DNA TGTGCCAGCAGCTCCGGGACTTCCGGCTACACCTTC.

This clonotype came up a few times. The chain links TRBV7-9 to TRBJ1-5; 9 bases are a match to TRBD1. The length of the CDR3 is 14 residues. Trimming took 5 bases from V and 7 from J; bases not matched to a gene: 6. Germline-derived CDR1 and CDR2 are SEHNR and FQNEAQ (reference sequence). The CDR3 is CASSRGDRDQPQHF. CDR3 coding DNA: TGTGCCAGCAGCCGCGGGGACAGGGACCAGCCCCAGCATTTT.

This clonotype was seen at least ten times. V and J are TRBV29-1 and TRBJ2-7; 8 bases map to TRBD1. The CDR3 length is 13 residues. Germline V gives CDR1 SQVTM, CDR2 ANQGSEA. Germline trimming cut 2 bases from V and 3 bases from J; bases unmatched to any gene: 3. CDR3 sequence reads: CSVETGGSYEQYF. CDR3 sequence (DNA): TGCAGCGTTGAAACAGGGGGAAGCTACGAGCAGTACTTC.

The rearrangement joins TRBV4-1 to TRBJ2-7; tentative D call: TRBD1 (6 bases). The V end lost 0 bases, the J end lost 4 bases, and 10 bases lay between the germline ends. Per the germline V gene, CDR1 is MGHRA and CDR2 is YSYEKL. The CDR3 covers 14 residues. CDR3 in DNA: TGCGCCAGCAGCCAAGATCACAGGGCGTACGAGCAGTACTTC. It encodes CASSQDHRAYEQYF.

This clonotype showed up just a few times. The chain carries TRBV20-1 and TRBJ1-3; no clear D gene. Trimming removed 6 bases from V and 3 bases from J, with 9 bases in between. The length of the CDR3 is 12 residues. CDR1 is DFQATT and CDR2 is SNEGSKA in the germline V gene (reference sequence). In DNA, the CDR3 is TGCAGTGCCCGGGAGGGTGGAAACACCATATATTTT. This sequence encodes CSAREGGNTIYF.

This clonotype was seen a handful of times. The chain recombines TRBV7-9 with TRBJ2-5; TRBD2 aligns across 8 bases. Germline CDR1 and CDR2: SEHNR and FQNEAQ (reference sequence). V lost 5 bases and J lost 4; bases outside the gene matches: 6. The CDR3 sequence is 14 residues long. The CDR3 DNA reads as TGTGCCAGCAGCCTGAGCGGGAGTGGAGAGACCCAGTACTTC. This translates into CASSLSGSGETQYF.